The 27 T cell receptor beta chains given below trace back to one sample, sequenced in a study of metastatic and nonmetastatic thyroid tumors (dated by TCRdb to the early 2020s). Library generation was performed with PCR. TCRdb lists the instrument as Illumina HiSeq 4000. Starting from the raw public reads, TCRdb applied fastp trimming at Q25, assembled clones with MiXCR and retained in-frame beta chains. The sample yields approximately 90,000 clones; approximately 12% were counted once. The ten largest account for 10% to 12% of the sample. No patient had received any treatment before thyroid surgery. Material for sequencing was blood. These receptors were obtained from a female donor with papillary thyroid cancer or a benign thyroid nodule (not recorded which). Some clones in this sample may be carry-over from other donors' samples.

Ten or more counts support this clone. The chain joins TRBV7-6 to TRBJ2-5, with D tentatively TRBD2 (5 bases). This CDR3 contains 13 residues. Deletions cut 4 bases from V and 2 bases from J, with 8 bases between. Per germline, CDR1 SGHVS and CDR2 FNYEAQ. The DNA of the CDR3 is TGTGCCAGCAGCTCCGGGATTCAAGAGACCCAGTACTTC. Protein: CASSSGIQETQYF.

This clone has ten or more counts. The chain is built from TRBV7-8 and TRBJ2-5, with 10 bases fitting TRBD1. The CDR3 spans 15 residues. The ends lost 4 bases at V and 7 bases at J; junction bases unmatched: 9. Looked up from germline, CDR1 is SGHVS and CDR2 is FQNEAQ. The CDR3 DNA reads TGTGCCAGCAGCTGGGACAGGGGCCGGGTGGGGACCCAGTACTTC. Translated: CASSWDRGRVGTQYF.

This chain links TRBV5-4 with TRBJ2-3; TRBD2 is a possible D gene (6 bases). V was clipped by 3 bases and J by 2 bases, with 22 bases between them. The germline gives CDR1 SGHNT, CDR2 YYREEE (reference sequence). This CDR3 contains 18 residues. The CDR3 loop reads CASSSPFKDYYFTDTQYF. In DNA, the CDR3 is TGTGCCAGCAGCTCCCCTTTTAAGGACTACTATTTCACAGATACGCAGTATTTT.

This clone was picked up many times. The V and J genes are TRBV4-2 and TRBJ2-7; a weak D match, TRBD2 (6 bases). Between the trimmed V and J ends, which lost 5 bases and 1 base, there was a span of 21 bases. The length of the CDR3 is 17 residues. Germline CDR1 LGHNA, CDR2 YNFKEQ. The CDR3 loop is CASSGQGTRGLSYEQYF. DNA for the CDR3: TGTGCCAGCAGCGGGCAAGGGACTCGGGGCCTGTCCTACGAGCAGTACTTC.

This clone was counted ten times or more. The CDR3 is CAIRKEGGFGTGELFF. CDR3 DNA sequence: TGTGCCATCAGGAAAGAAGGGGGCTTCGGCACCGGGGAGCTGTTTTTT. The gene calls are TRBV10-3 and TRBJ2-2; 7 bases map to TRBD1. Trimming at V came to 6 bases and at J to 4 bases, leaving 11 bases not matched to a gene. Germline V gene sequence: CDR1 ENHRY, CDR2 SYGVKD. The CDR3 length is 16 residues.

A word on this clone: A much larger clone lies a single base off, so this may be a read error. J is TRBJ1-2 and V is TRBV7-2; no clear D. Germline V gene lookup returns CDR1 SGHTA and CDR2 FQGNSA. CDR3 length: 11 amino acids. The CDR3 nucleotides read TGTTCCAGCAGCCCCGAGTATGGCTACACCTTC. Amino acids: CSSSPEYGYTF.

This clone was observed at least ten times. V usage is TRBV28 and J usage is TRBJ1-4; the D gene is possibly TRBD1 (6 bases). The length of the CDR3 is 15 residues. Per the germline V gene, CDR1 is MDHEN and CDR2 is SYDVKM. Trimming removed 2 bases from V and 0 bases from J, with 7 bases in between. CDR3 sequence reads: CASSLRTATNEKLFF. In DNA, the CDR3 is TGTGCCAGCAGTTTAAGGACAGCAACTAATGAAAAACTGTTTTTT.

There are many counts of this clone. This chain uses TRBV7-9 with TRBJ1-1, with 8 bases lining up with TRBD1. Germline V gene sequence: CDR1 SEHNR, CDR2 FQNEAQ (reference sequence). The ends lost 4 bases at V and 5 bases at J; junction bases unmatched: 12. CDR3 size: 16 residues. The CDR3 is CASSSFPTGGRTEAFF. CDR3 in DNA: TGTGCCAGCAGCTCTTTCCCTACAGGGGGACGGACTGAAGCTTTCTTT.

This clone was recorded many times. V and J are TRBV28 and TRBJ1-3; a possible D gene is TRBD1 (6 bases). The germline V gene encodes CDR1 MDHEN and CDR2 SYDVKM. The CDR3 is 14 residues long. Trimming shortened V by 5 bases and J by 4 bases, and 12 bases separated the two germline ends. CDR3 DNA sequence: TGTGCCAGCAGTCCTACAGGGTTCGGAAACACCATATATTTT. Protein: CASSPTGFGNTIYF.

Notes on this clone: Because it lacks the conserved phenylalanine or tryptophan at the end, this CDR3 is likely a read error. This chain links TRBV5-1 with TRBJ2-1; 12 bases align to TRBD2. The CDR3 contains 16 residues. V lost 3 bases to trimming and J lost 9 bases; unmatched junction nucleotides: 10. The germline V gene encodes CDR1 SGHRS and CDR2 YFSETQ. In DNA form, the CDR3 reads TGCGCCAGCAGCTCCCCGTGGACTAGCGGGATTAGTGAGCAGTTCTCC. Encoded protein: CASSSPWTSGISEQFS.

This clone was observed a single time. Since a much larger clone is just one base distant, this may be a read error. This chain links TRBV5-5 with TRBJ1-3; D ambiguous. The germline V and J ends were trimmed by 1 base and 7 bases, with 3 bases remaining between them. This CDR3 contains 11 residues. Looked up from germline, CDR1 is SGHKS and CDR2 is YYEKEE (reference sequence). CDR3 sequence (DNA): TGTGCCAGCAGCTTGTCGAACACCATATATTTT. Its protein is CASSLSNTIYF.

This clone was picked up many times. The V call is TRBV5-1, the J call TRBJ2-5; TRBD2 agrees at 11 bases. With V trimmed by 4 bases and J by 5 bases, 13 bases remained unmatched. Germline V lookup: CDR1 SGHRS, CDR2 YFSETQ. The CDR3 covers 17 residues. CDR3 amino acids: CASSPNSGREIAETQYF. The CDR3 DNA reads as TGCGCCAGCAGCCCGAATAGCGGGAGGGAGATCGCTGAGACCCAGTACTTC. Complete variable domain (other parts from reference TRBV5-1 and TRBJ2-5): KAGVTQTPRYLIKTRGQQVTLSCSPISGHRSVSWYQQTPGQGLQFLFEYFSETQRNKGNFPGRFSGRQFSNSRSEMNVSTLELGDSALYLCASSPNSGREIAETQYFGPGTRLLVL.

This clone was seen repeatedly, ten times or more. The chain combines TRBV4-2 with TRBJ1-2, with D perhaps matching TRBD1 (6 bases). V was clipped by 4 bases and J by 9 bases, with 27 bases between them. This CDR3 is 17 amino acids long. Germline V CDR1 and CDR2: LGHNA, YNFKEQ. CDR3 DNA sequence: TGTGCCAGCAGCCCATTGGGGGGCGAGCACCCCACCTACCGCTACACCTTC. Protein sequence: CASSPLGGEHPTYRYTF.

In this sample, this clone turned up many times. CDR3 loop: CASSLQLGPNEKLFF. CDR3 bases: TGTGCCAGCAGCTTGCAACTGGGTCCGAATGAAAAACTGTTTTTT. This rearrangement joins TRBV5-8 to TRBJ1-4; D is ambiguous. Trimming took off 1 base at V and 5 bases at J, with 12 bases between the two ends. From germline, CDR1 is SGHTS and CDR2 YDEGEE. The CDR3 consists of 15 residues.

Comment on this clone: At one boundary the junction diverges from the germline segment, which might be a read error. The same CDR3 is also encoded by other DNA sequences in this sample. The chain carries TRBV4-2 and TRBJ2-6; the D gene is possibly TRBD1 (6 bases). CDR1 is LGHNA, CDR2 YNFKEQ, per germline. The CDR3 runs 20 residues. The CDR3 DNA reads TGTGCCAGCAGCCAAGATAAATGGCAGGGGAGAAGCTCTGGGGCCAATGTCCTGACTTTC. Amino acids: CASSQDKWQGRSSGANVLTF.

In this sample, this clone turned up many times. This sequence joins TRBV24-1 and TRBJ1-3; 7 bases match TRBD1. CDR1 is KGHDR and CDR2 is SFDVKD in the germline V gene. V lost 3 bases, J lost 1 base, and 2 bases stayed unmatched. The CDR3 is made up of 15 amino acids. CDR3 coding DNA: TGTGCCACCAGTGATGCGACAGGGTCTGGAAACACCATATATTTT. This encodes CATSDATGSGNTIYF.

This clone rates as medium-sized (0.01 to 0.1%). The sample contains more than one DNA sequence encoding this CDR3. The chain carries TRBV12-3 or TRBV12-4 and TRBJ2-7; the match to TRBD2 covers 14 bases. Trimming took 5 bases from V and 1 from J; bases not matched to a gene: 7. The CDR3 extends over 17 amino acids. The CDR3: CASSPGTSGSWSYEQYF. CDR3 DNA sequence: TGTGCCAGCAGTCCCGGGACTAGCGGGAGTTGGTCCTACGAGCAGTACTTC.

This clone was seen once. The chain couples TRBV11-2 to TRBJ2-1, with 11 nucleotides matching TRBD2. V gave up 5 bases and J gave up 9 bases; unmatched junction bases: 6. The CDR3 runs 14 residues. The germline gives CDR1 SGHAT, CDR2 FQNNGV. CDR3 loop: CASSQTSGNIEQFF. The CDR3 nucleotides are TGTGCCAGCAGCCAGACTAGCGGGAATATTGAGCAGTTCTTC.

This clone showed up many times. This specimen includes other DNA sequences encoding the same CDR3. The chain links TRBV12-3 or TRBV12-4 to TRBJ2-4; D could derive from TRBD1 or TRBD2 (5 bases each). The V and J ends lost 6 bases and 13 bases respectively, with 13 bases between them. The CDR3 runs 11 residues. CDR3 loop: CASSFGASQYF. CDR3 nucleotide sequence: TGTGCCAGCAGCTTCGGGGCATCGCAGTACTTC.

The sample holds many counts of this clone. The chain couples TRBV20-1 to TRBJ2-7; no reliable D call. The CDR3 length is 18 residues. The V gene's germline CDR1 is DFQATT and CDR2 SNEGSKA (reference sequence). V was pared by 0 bases and J by 2 bases, with 23 bases between. The CDR3 sequence: CSAREERTGPLGAYEQYF. The DNA of the CDR3 is TGCAGTGCTAGAGAAGAGAGAACCGGGCCCCTCGGCGCCTACGAGCAGTACTTC.

There are many counts of this clone. The V gene is TRBV19, the J gene TRBJ2-3; 7 bases are shared with TRBD1. V lost 6 bases and J lost 0; bases outside the gene matches: 3. Germline V gives CDR1 LNHDA, CDR2 SQIVND (reference sequence). There are 14 residues in the CDR3. This chain's CDR3 is CASSQGQSTDTQYF. CDR3 DNA: TGTGCCAGTAGCCAGGGACAGAGCACAGATACGCAGTATTTT. The full variable domain, with the rest looked up from reference TRBV19 and TRBJ2-3, is DGGITQSPKYLFRKEGQNVTLSCEQNLNHDAMYWYRQDPGQGLRLIYYSQIVNDFQKGDIAEGYSVSREKKESFPLTVTSAQKNPTAFYLCASSQGQSTDTQYFGPGTRLTVL.

Many counts were recorded for this clone. This chain connects TRBV6-2 or TRBV6-3 to TRBJ2-2; D might be TRBD1 (7 bases). CDR1 and CDR2 (germline): MNHEY, SVGEGT. V was clipped by 5 bases and J by 1 base, with 17 bases between them. The CDR3 length is 17 residues. In DNA form, the CDR3 reads TGTGCCAGCAGTCACGTCCCGCAGGGGGGGAACACCGGGGAGCTGTTTTTT. Its protein product is CASSHVPQGGNTGELFF.

The V and J genes are TRBV11-2 and TRBJ2-1; 7 bases match TRBD1. The V gene end was trimmed by 5 bases and the J gene end by 3 bases; junction bases not matched to a gene: 7. The CDR3 contains 15 residues. The germline V gene encodes CDR1 SGHAT and CDR2 FQNNGV. The CDR3 is CASSRDSLLYNEQFF. In DNA, the CDR3 is TGTGCCAGCAGCCGGGACAGTCTGCTCTACAATGAGCAGTTCTTC.

This clone has ten or more counts. The chain couples TRBV12-3 or TRBV12-4 to TRBJ1-5, with D perhaps matching TRBD1 (5 bases). CDR3 size: 13 residues. Between the trimmed V and J ends, which lost 3 bases and 5 bases, there was a span of 8 bases. The CDR3 sequence: CASSLTRDQPQHF. The CDR3 coding sequence is TGTGCCAGCAGTTTGACCAGGGATCAGCCCCAGCATTTT.

A note on this clone: At one boundary the junction diverges from the germline segment, which might be a read error. The chain carries TRBV15 and TRBJ1-6; 9 nucleotides align to TRBD1. The CDR3 sequence is 17 residues long. CDR1 and CDR2 (germline): LNHNV, YYDKDF (reference sequence). CDR3 residues: CATSRGNQDRGNSPPHF. In DNA, the CDR3 is TGTGCCACCAGCAGAGGTAACCAGGACAGGGGTAATTCACCCCCCCACTTT.

V gene TRBV6-1 combines with J gene TRBJ2-1; TRBD2 is a possible D gene (6 bases). Between the trimmed V and J ends, which lost 6 bases and 7 bases, there was a span of 10 bases. Germline V gene lookup returns CDR1 MNHNS and CDR2 SASEGT. This CDR3 spans 12 amino acids. CDR3 region: CASRTGENEQFF. For the CDR3, the DNA is TGTGCCAGCAGAACGGGGGAGAATGAGCAGTTCTTC.

This clone was detected ten times or more. A much larger clonotype is one base distant, so this may be a read error. This sequence joins TRBV4-3 and TRBJ1-6, with D maybe TRBD1 (5 bases). The ends were cut back, 3 bases at V and 7 bases at J, with 13 bases in the middle. Germline V gene lookup returns CDR1 LGHNA and CDR2 YSLEER. The CDR3 has 15 residues. CDR3 bases: TGCGCCAGCAGCCATCCCGGGGCGGGAAATTCACCCCTCCACTTT. Protein sequence: CASSHPGAGNSPLHF.